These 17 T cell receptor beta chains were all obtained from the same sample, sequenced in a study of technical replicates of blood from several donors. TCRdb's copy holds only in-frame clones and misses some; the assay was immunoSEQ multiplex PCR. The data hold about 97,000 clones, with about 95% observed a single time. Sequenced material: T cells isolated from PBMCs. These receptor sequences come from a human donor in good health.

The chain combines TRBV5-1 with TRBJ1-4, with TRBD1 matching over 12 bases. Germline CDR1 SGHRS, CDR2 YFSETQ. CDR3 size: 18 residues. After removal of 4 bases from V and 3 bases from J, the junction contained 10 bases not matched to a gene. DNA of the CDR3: TGCGCCAGCAGCCTAGTTGGGACAGGGGGCATGGCTAATGAAAAACTGTTTTTT. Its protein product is CASSLVGTGGMANEKLFF.

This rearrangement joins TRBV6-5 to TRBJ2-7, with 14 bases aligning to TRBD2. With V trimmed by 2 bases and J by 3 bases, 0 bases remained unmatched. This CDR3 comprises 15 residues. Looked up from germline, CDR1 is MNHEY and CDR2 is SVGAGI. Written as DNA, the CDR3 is TGTGCCAGCAGTTACGGGACTAGCGGGAGCTACGAGCAGTACTTC. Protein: CASSYGTSGSYEQYF.

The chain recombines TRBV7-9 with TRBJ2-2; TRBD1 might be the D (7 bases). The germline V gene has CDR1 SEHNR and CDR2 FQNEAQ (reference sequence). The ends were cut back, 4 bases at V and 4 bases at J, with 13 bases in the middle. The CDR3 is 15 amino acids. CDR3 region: CASSSRDSSTGELFF. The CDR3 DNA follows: TGTGCCAGCAGCTCGCGGGACAGCTCCACCGGGGAGCTGTTTTTT.

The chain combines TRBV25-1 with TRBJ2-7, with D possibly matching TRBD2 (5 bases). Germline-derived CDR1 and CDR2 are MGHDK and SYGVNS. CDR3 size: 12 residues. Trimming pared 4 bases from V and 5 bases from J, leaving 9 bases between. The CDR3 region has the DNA TGTGCCAGCAGTGTCGGGGTTAACGAGCAGTACTTC. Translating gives CASSVGVNEQYF.

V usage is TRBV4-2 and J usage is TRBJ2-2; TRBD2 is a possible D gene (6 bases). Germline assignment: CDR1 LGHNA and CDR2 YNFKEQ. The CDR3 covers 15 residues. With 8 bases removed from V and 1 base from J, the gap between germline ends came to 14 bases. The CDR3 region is CASGLRRENTGELFF. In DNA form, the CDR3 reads TGTGCCAGCGGCCTCAGGAGGGAGAACACCGGGGAGCTGTTTTTT.

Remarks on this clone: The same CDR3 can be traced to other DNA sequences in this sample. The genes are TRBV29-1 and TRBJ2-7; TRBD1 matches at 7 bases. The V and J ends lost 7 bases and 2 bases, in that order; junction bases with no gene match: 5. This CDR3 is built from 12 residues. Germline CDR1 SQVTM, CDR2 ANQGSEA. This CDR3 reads CSGQGLAYEQYF. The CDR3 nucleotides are TGCAGCGGACAGGGCTTAGCCTACGAGCAGTACTTC.

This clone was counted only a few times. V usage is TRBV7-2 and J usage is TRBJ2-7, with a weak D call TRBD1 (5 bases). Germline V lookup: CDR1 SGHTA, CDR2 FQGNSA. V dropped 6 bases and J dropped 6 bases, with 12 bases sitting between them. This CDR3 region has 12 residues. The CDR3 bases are TGTGCCAGCAGTTCGTCTAGGGGCGAGCAGTACTTC. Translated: CASSSSRGEQYF.

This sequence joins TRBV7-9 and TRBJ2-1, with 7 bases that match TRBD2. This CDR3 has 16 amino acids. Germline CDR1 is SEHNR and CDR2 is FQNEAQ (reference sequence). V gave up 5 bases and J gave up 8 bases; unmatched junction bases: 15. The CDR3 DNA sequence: TGTGCCAGCAGCATCCTAGGACTAGATTCAATCGATGAGCAGTTCTTC. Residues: CASSILGLDSIDEQFF. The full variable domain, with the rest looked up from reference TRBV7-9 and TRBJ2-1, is DTGVSQNPRHKITKRGQNVTFRCDPISEHNRLYWYRQTLGQGPEFLTYFQNEAQLEKSRLLSDRFSAERPKGSFSTLEIQRTEQGDSAMYLCASSILGLDSIDEQFFGPGTRLTVL.

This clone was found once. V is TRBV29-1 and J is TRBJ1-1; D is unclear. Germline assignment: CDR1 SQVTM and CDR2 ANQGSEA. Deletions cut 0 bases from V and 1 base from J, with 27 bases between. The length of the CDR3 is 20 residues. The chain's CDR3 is CSVEDWLLTVGGPGNTEAFF. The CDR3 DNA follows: TGCAGCGTTGAAGATTGGCTTTTAACGGTTGGAGGTCCAGGGAACACTGAAGCTTTCTTT.

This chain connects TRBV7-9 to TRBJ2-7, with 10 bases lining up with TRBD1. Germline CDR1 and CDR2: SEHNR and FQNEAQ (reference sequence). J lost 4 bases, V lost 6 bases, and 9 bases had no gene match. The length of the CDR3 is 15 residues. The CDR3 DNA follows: TGTGCCAGCAGTTCCCCAGGGACAGGGGCGTACGAGCAGTACTTC. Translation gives CASSSPGTGAYEQYF.

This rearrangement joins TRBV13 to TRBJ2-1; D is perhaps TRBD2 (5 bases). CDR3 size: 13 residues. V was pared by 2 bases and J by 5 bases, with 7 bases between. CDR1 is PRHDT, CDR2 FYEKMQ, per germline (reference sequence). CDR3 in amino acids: CASSLQLDNEQFF. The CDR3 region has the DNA TGTGCCAGCAGCTTACAACTAGACAATGAGCAGTTCTTC.

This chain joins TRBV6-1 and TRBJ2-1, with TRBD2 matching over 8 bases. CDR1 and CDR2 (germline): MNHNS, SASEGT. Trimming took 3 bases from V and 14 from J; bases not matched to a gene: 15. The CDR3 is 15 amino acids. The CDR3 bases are TGTGCCAGCAGTGACCTCTTGAGCGGGGGCCCCCATGAGTTCTTC. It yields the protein CASSDLLSGGPHEFF.

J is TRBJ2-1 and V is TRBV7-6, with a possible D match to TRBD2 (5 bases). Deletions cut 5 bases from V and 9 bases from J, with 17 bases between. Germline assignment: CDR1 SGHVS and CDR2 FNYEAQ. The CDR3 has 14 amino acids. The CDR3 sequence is CASSRGLPEAEQFF. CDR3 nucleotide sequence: TGTGCCAGCAGCCGAGGGCTACCAGAGGCTGAGCAGTTCTTC. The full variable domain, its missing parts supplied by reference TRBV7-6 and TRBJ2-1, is GAGVSQSPRYKVTKRGQDVALRCDPISGHVSLYWYRQALGQGPEFLTYFNYEAQQDKSGLPNDRFSAERPEGSISTLTIQRTEQRDSAMYRCASSRGLPEAEQFFGPGTRLTVL.

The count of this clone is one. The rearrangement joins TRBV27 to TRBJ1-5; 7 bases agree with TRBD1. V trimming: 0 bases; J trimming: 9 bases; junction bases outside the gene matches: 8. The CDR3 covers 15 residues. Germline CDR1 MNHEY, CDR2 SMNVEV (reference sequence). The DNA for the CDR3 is TGTGCCAGCAGTTTATCGGGACAGTTAGGAGGGCCCCAGCATTTT. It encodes CASSLSGQLGGPQHF.

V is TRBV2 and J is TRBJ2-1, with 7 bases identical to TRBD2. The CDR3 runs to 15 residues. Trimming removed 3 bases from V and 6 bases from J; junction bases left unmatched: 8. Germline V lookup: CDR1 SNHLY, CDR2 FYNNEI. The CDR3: CASSETGGRGNEQFF. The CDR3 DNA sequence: TGTGCCAGCAGTGAGACTGGCGGGAGAGGCAATGAGCAGTTCTTC.

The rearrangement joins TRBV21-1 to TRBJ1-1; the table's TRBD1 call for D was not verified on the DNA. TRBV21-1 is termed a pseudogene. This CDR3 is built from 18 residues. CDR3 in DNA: TGTGCCAGCAGCCGACACCGGGACAGGGAATATTGGAACACTGAAGCTTTCTTT. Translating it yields CASSRHRDREYWNTEAFF.

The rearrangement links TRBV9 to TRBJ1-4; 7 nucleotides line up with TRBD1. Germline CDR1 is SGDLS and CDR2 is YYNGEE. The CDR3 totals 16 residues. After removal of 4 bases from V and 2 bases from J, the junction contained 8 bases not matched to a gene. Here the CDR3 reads CASSYGGQITNEKLFF. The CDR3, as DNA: TGTGCCAGCAGCTACGGGGGACAGATTACTAATGAAAAACTGTTTTTT.